This T cell receptor (beta chain) was observed in a study of T cells after posttransplantation cyclophosphamide. Regarding the study as a whole: TRB overlap between skin or GI tissue T cells and blood was limited. Later blood repertoires were often dominated by clones from the donor CD8+ memory compartment. TRB clonality was highly associated with recipient CMV seropositivity and reactivation.

In the case of this clone: Its antigen is not identified.

CDR1 and CDR2 (germline): SQVTM, ANQGSEA. The CDR3 extends over 10 amino acids. The assay was immunoSEQ multiplex PCR, and TCRdb's table has in-frame clones only and misses some. Of about 6,900 clones in the sample, around 72% were seen once. The source is a woman aged 50 to 60 in good health and a related stem cell transplant donor. J is TRBJ2-5 and V is TRBV29-1; no definite D call. The J call may be faulty, since TRBJ2-7 better matches the DNA end. The sample comprised memory CD4+ T cells sorted from blood. The CDR3 DNA reads as TGCAGCGTTGGATCTACCGAGCAGTACTTC. Protein product: CSVGSTEQYF.